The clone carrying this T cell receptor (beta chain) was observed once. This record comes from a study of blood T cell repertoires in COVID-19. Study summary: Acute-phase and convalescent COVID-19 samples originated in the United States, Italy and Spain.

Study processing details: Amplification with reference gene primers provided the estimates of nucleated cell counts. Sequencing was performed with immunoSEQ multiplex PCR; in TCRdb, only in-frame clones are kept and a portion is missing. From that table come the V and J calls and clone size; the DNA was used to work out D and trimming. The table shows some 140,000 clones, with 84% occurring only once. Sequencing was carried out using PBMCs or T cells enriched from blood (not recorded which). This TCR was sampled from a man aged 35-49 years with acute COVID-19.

The CDR3 region is CASRLYGEQYF. The CDR3, as DNA: TGTGCCAGCAGACTCTACGGGGAGCAGTACTTC. V gene TRBV28 combines with J gene TRBJ2-7; D not certain. CDR3 size: 11 residues. CDR1 is MDHEN and CDR2 is SYDVKM in the germline V gene. V lost 6 bases and J 7 bases, leaving 10 bases between the germline ends.